The 23 T cell receptor beta chains in this list originate from one sample, sequenced in a study of monozygotic twins with inflammatory bowel disease. TCRdb reprocessed the 5' RACE reads; each CDR3 protein has one entry and no DNA is given. Its table lists just over 300,000 distinct CDR3 sequences. The sample taken for sequencing was blood. The receptors here all came from a human donor with ulcerative colitis or Crohn's disease, or a healthy co-twin of an affected twin (not recorded which).

V gene TRBV18 combines with J gene TRBJ2-1. The germline CDR1 and CDR2 sequences are KGHSH and LQKENI. The CDR3 is 17 residues long. The CDR3 here is CASSPRGGVSSYNEQFF.

V gene TRBV5-1 combines with J gene TRBJ2-7; TCRdb's D call of TRBD2 is untestable without DNA. CDR1 and CDR2 (germline): SGHRS, YFSETQ. The CDR3 consists of 15 residues. The chain's CDR3 is CASSLEGLAGVEQYF.

The rearrangement joins TRBV14 to TRBJ1-5. Germline V gene sequence: CDR1 SGHDN, CDR2 FVKESK. CDR3 length: 12 amino acids. CDR3 loop: CASSQDGQPQHF.

This rearrangement joins TRBV19 to TRBJ1-2. The CDR3 totals 12 residues. Germline CDR1 LNHDA, CDR2 SQIVND (reference sequence). CDR3 sequence: CASSRTHYGYTF.

The J gene is TRBJ2-4, the V gene TRBV7-2; absent DNA, TCRdb's TRBD2 call cannot be checked. The CDR3 length is 17 residues. Germline CDR1 reads SGHTA; CDR2 reads FQGNSA. CDR3 loop: CASSLAGGRLAKNIQYF.

The chain has TRBV12-3 or TRBV12-4 and TRBJ2-3. The CDR3 covers 13 residues. CDR3 region: CASSFGNTDTQYF.

The CDR3 here is CASSLSGQPAETQYF. The gene calls are TRBV14 and TRBJ2-5; TCRdb gives TRBD1 as the D gene, but with no DNA this cannot be confirmed. The CDR3 consists of 15 residues. The germline gives CDR1 SGHDN, CDR2 FVKESK.

The J gene is TRBJ2-6, the V gene TRBV29-1. The CDR3 is made up of 13 amino acids. Germline V gives CDR1 SQVTM, CDR2 ANQGSEA. The CDR3 loop is CSVRGTGANVLTF.

The chain carries TRBV12-3 or TRBV12-4 and TRBJ1-2; TCRdb's D gene call, TRBD1, goes unchecked for lack of DNA. This CDR3 has 16 residues. CDR3: CASRLSSRGQNYGYTF.

The chain has TRBV12-3 or TRBV12-4 and TRBJ1-2. This CDR3 region has 16 residues. CDR3 sequence reads: CASRTTPGGLLKGYTF.

V is TRBV19 and J is TRBJ1-5; no DNA is available, so the TRBD1 call from TCRdb remains unchecked. Germline V gene lookup returns CDR1 LNHDA and CDR2 SQIVND (reference sequence). The CDR3 is made up of 15 amino acids. This CDR3 is CASSINGGSNQPQHF.

V is TRBV24-1 and J is TRBJ2-1; TCRdb returns TRBD2, unconfirmable since there is no DNA. Germline V gives CDR1 KGHDR, CDR2 SFDVKD. The CDR3 is 18 residues long. The CDR3 sequence: CATSDSFPGLAVYNEQFF.

This rearrangement joins TRBV11-2 to TRBJ2-5; lacking DNA, the TRBD1 call made by TCRdb goes unchecked. The CDR3 is 16 residues long. Germline V gives CDR1 SGHAT, CDR2 FQNNGV. The CDR3 region is CASSADARGYQETQYF.

This chain connects TRBV20-1 to TRBJ1-2; TCRdb names TRBD1, which stays unverified in the absence of DNA. The CDR3 length is 13 residues. From germline, CDR1 is DFQATT and CDR2 SNEGSKA (reference sequence). The CDR3 loop reads CSARTQGNYGYTF.

The chain carries TRBV10-2 and TRBJ1-5. The CDR3 spans 12 residues. From germline, CDR1 is WSHSY and CDR2 SAAADI. This CDR3 reads CASSESVQPQHF.

The chain combines TRBV7-2 with TRBJ2-7; TCRdb outputs TRBD1, but without DNA this stays unchecked. From germline, CDR1 is SGHTA and CDR2 FQGNSA. This CDR3 is 13 amino acids long. CDR3: CASRGENGYEQYF.

The rearrangement uses TRBV25-1 and TRBJ2-7. CDR1 is MGHDK and CDR2 is SYGVNS in the germline V gene. CDR3 length: 12 amino acids. CDR3 in amino acids: CASSEWGYEQYF.

The chain links TRBV20-1 to TRBJ2-5; the TRBD2 assignment by TCRdb is unverifiable without DNA. The CDR3 has 13 residues. In germline, CDR1 is DFQATT, CDR2 SNEGSKA (reference sequence). CDR3: CSARSPGGETQYF.

The chain joins TRBV6-5 to TRBJ1-6. Germline assignment: CDR1 MNHEY and CDR2 SVGAGI. There are 12 residues in the CDR3. The CDR3 region is CASSRANSPLHF.

The chain combines TRBV7-9 with TRBJ2-7. Germline-derived CDR1 and CDR2 are SEHNR and FQNEAQ (reference sequence). This CDR3 is built from 13 residues. The CDR3 loop is CASSFQLDYEQYF.

This rearrangement joins TRBV11-1 to TRBJ2-5; TCRdb indicates TRBD2, and absent DNA this call remains unverified. Looked up from germline, CDR1 is SGHAT and CDR2 is FQDESV (reference sequence). This CDR3 has 17 amino acids. The CDR3 sequence: CASSVTRPSGGAVTQYF.

The chain has TRBV6-2 or TRBV6-3 and TRBJ1-2; TCRdb's D call of TRBD1 is untestable without DNA. Germline V gene lookup returns CDR1 MNHEY and CDR2 SVGEGT. CDR3 length: 20 amino acids. The CDR3 is CAQAQYVLHREGKVANGYTF.

This chain connects TRBV4-1 to TRBJ1-1; without DNA, the TCRdb call of TRBD1 cannot be checked. The germline gives CDR1 MGHRA, CDR2 YSYEKL. The CDR3 is 17 amino acids. The CDR3 reads CASSRLPGGQVGTEAFF.